Following are 23 T cell receptor beta chains from one sample sequenced in a study of blood T cell repertoires in COVID-19. Assay: immunoSEQ multiplex PCR; the TCRdb copy retains only in-frame clones and omits some. The table has tens of thousands of clones, 70% to 90% seen once. The sequencing input was peripheral blood. The receptors come from a man aged 35 to 55 with COVID-19, enrolled during active disease.

This clone was seen a few times. The chain is built from TRBV19 and TRBJ1-1; D is possibly TRBD1 (6 bases). The CDR3 runs to 14 residues. V dropped 5 bases and J dropped 5 bases, with 15 bases sitting between them. In germline, CDR1 is LNHDA, CDR2 SQIVND (reference sequence). Here the CDR3 reads CASSDIQGSTEAFF. Written as DNA, the CDR3 is TGTGCCAGTAGTGATATACAGGGATCTACTGAAGCTTTCTTT. The variable domain in full, completed from reference TRBV19 and TRBJ1-1, reads DGGITQSPKYLFRKEGQNVTLSCEQNLNHDAMYWYRQDPGQGLRLIYYSQIVNDFQKGDIAEGYSVSREKKESFPLTVTSAQKNPTAFYLCASSDIQGSTEAFFGQGTRLTVV.

The V call is TRBV5-1, the J call TRBJ2-1; 8 bases map to TRBD2. CDR1 and CDR2 (germline): SGHRS, YFSETQ. This CDR3 has 13 amino acids. The trim removed 3 bases at V and 6 bases at J, leaving 2 bases unmatched. In DNA form, the CDR3 reads TGCGCCAGCAGCTGGCGGGGGGCCAATGAGCAGTTCTTC. Translated: CASSWRGANEQFF.

This clone has just one count. This chain joins TRBV5-6 and TRBJ2-1, with 10 bases that match TRBD2. Trimming removed 3 bases from V and 8 bases from J; junction bases left unmatched: 8. This CDR3 region has 15 residues. CDR1 SGHDT and CDR2 YYEEEE come from the germline V gene. CDR3 bases: TGTGCCAGCAGCTCCGAGCGGGGGGGCGGATATGAGCAGTTCTTC. Protein product: CASSSERGGGYEQFF.

This chain joins TRBV3-1 (or the pseudogene TRBV3-2) and TRBJ2-7; 9 nucleotides line up with TRBD1. The J segment lost 0 bases and the V segment lost 1 base, leaving 4 bases of the junction unmatched. The CDR3 is 16 residues long. Germline loops: CDR1 LGHDT, CDR2 YNNKEL (reference sequence). The CDR3 nucleotides are TGTGCCAGCAGCCAAGGGGGACAGGGTCCCTCCTACGAGCAGTACTTC. Translation: CASSQGGQGPSYEQYF.

The rearrangement uses TRBV3-1 (or the pseudogene TRBV3-2) and TRBJ2-7; the D is unclear. CDR1 LGHDT and CDR2 YNNKEL come from the germline V gene (reference sequence). CDR3 length: 13 amino acids. Trimming removed 4 bases at V and 6 bases at J, with 13 bases between. The CDR3 protein is CASSPNSGAEQYF. The DNA for the CDR3 is TGTGCCAGCAGCCCTAATTCGGGTGCCGAGCAGTACTTC.

The V gene is TRBV18, the J gene TRBJ2-1, with 10 bases aligning to TRBD1. CDR3 length: 15 amino acids. The germline V gene encodes CDR1 KGHSH and CDR2 LQKENI. The J segment lost 3 bases and the V segment lost 5 bases, leaving 4 bases of the junction unmatched. The CDR3 DNA reads as TGTGCCAGCTCAGACCGGGACAGGGGCTACAATGAGCAGTTCTTC. This encodes CASSDRDRGYNEQFF.

The chain uses TRBV5-4 and TRBJ2-5; no reliable D call. Deletions cut 0 bases from V and 5 bases from J, with 14 bases between. CDR1 and CDR2 (germline): SGHNT, YYREEE (reference sequence). The CDR3 runs 15 residues. The CDR3, as DNA: TGTGCCAGCAGCTTGGCTCCAACACCCGGGGAGACCCAGTACTTC. Its translation: CASSLAPTPGETQYF.

The J gene is TRBJ2-5, the V gene TRBV3-1 (or the pseudogene TRBV3-2); D is possibly TRBD1 (5 bases). V lost 3 bases and J lost 1, with 9 bases in between. The CDR3 is made up of 14 amino acids. In germline, CDR1 is LGHDT, CDR2 YNNKEL (reference sequence). In DNA, the CDR3 is TGTGCCAGCAGCCAGACAGAGCGCCAAGAGACCCAGTACTTC. Protein sequence: CASSQTERQETQYF.

V is TRBV27 and J is TRBJ2-5; D is ambiguous. Trimming removed 3 bases from V and 2 bases from J, with 4 bases in between. This CDR3 contains 12 residues. Germline V gives CDR1 MNHEY, CDR2 SMNVEV (reference sequence). CDR3 loop: CASSFRQETQYF. In nucleotides, the CDR3 is TGTGCCAGCAGTTTTCGGCAAGAGACCCAGTACTTC.

This CDR3 reads CASSEQGLSDTQYF. CDR3 in DNA: TGTGCCAGCAGTGAGCAGGGGCTTTCAGATACGCAGTATTTT. This chain uses TRBV2 with TRBJ2-3, with D perhaps matching TRBD1 (6 bases). Germline CDR1 reads SNHLY; CDR2 reads FYNNEI. V was cut by 3 bases and J by 4 bases, with 11 bases left in between. The CDR3 length is 14 residues.

V is TRBV28 and J is TRBJ2-1; 12 bases map to TRBD2. The CDR3 contains 15 residues. V shed 5 bases, J shed 3 bases, and the junction held 2 bases outside the gene matches. CDR1 is MDHEN, CDR2 SYDVKM, per germline. This CDR3 is CASSRTSGVYNEQFF. The CDR3 bases are TGTGCCAGCAGTCGGACTAGCGGGGTCTACAATGAGCAGTTCTTC.

This clone has only one observation. The rearrangement links TRBV28 to TRBJ1-2; 7 bases fit TRBD1. The germline V gene encodes CDR1 MDHEN and CDR2 SYDVKM. The J segment lost 8 bases and the V segment lost 4 bases, leaving 13 bases of the junction unmatched. The CDR3 totals 15 residues. The CDR3 DNA follows: TGTGCCAGCAGTTCTCTCCAGACAGGGCATGGAGGCTACACCTTC. This translates into CASSSLQTGHGGYTF.

The CDR3 DNA is TGTGCCAGCAGCCAATACCTGAGGCCTCTTGAGCAGTTCTTC. Its translation: CASSQYLRPLEQFF. The rearrangement links TRBV7-3 to TRBJ2-1; unclear D gene. The CDR3 spans 14 residues. Germline values: CDR1 SGHTA, CDR2 FQGTGA. Deletions cut 5 bases from V and 9 bases from J, with 17 bases between. The entire variable domain, with the rest obtained from reference TRBV7-3 and TRBJ2-1, is as follows: GAGVSQTPSNKVTEKGKYVELRCDPISGHTALYWYRQSLGQGPEFLIYFQGTGAADDSGLPNDRFFAVRPEGSVSTLKIQRTERGDSAVYLCASSQYLRPLEQFFGPGTRLTVL.

The gene calls are TRBV6-6 and TRBJ1-4, with TRBD1 identical over 8 bases. Trimming cost V 6 bases and J 4 bases; bases outside gene matches: 4. This CDR3 is 14 amino acids long. Germline V gene sequence: CDR1 MNHNY, CDR2 SVGAGI (reference sequence). CDR3 sequence reads: CASSRGQDNEKLFF. As DNA, the CDR3 is TGTGCCAGCAGCCGGGGACAGGATAATGAAAAACTGTTTTTT.

The J gene is TRBJ2-5, the V gene TRBV5-4; D might be TRBD2 (5 bases). Germline V gives CDR1 SGHNT, CDR2 YYREEE (reference sequence). The ends were cut back, 1 base at V and 1 base at J, with 8 bases in the middle. There are 14 residues in the CDR3. CDR3 loop: CASSLTGSQETQYF. The CDR3 DNA sequence: TGTGCCAGCAGCTTGACGGGGTCCCAAGAGACCCAGTACTTC.

The V call is TRBV28, the J call TRBJ1-1, with 7 bases fitting TRBD1. The CDR3 totals 15 residues. The V and J ends lost 3 bases and 3 bases, in that order; junction bases with no gene match: 7. Per germline, CDR1 MDHEN and CDR2 SYDVKM. DNA of the CDR3: TGTGCCAGCAGTTTTTTTGCCAGGGGGGACACTGAAGCTTTCTTT. This sequence encodes CASSFFARGDTEAFF.

The chain couples TRBV27 to TRBJ1-3; possibly TRBD1 for D (6 bases). Germline V lookup: CDR1 MNHEY, CDR2 SMNVEV (reference sequence). This CDR3 contains 13 residues. Trimming stripped 6 bases from V and 3 bases from J, with 9 bases between. The CDR3, as DNA: TGTGCCAGCAGGACACAGGGTGGAAACACCATATATTTT. Protein product: CASRTQGGNTIYF.

This chain links TRBV5-8 with TRBJ2-3; TRBD2 matches at 9 bases. The CDR3 loop spans 16 amino acids. CDR1 and CDR2 (germline): SGHTS, YDEGEE. V lost 4 bases and J lost 2; bases outside the gene matches: 8. This CDR3 reads CASSPAGGHFTDTQYF. The CDR3 nucleotides read TGTGCCAGCAGCCCAGCGGGGGGCCATTTCACAGATACGCAGTATTTT. The entire variable domain, with the rest obtained from reference TRBV5-8 and TRBJ2-3, is as follows: EAGVTQSPTHLIKTRGQQATLRCSPISGHTSVYWYQQALGLGLQFLLWYDEGEERNRGNFPPRFSGRQFPNYSSELNVNALELEDSALYLCASSPAGGHFTDTQYFGPGTRLTVL.

This chain joins TRBV6-1 and TRBJ2-3; TRBD1 matches 7 bases. The CDR3 covers 15 residues. Per the germline V gene, CDR1 is MNHNS and CDR2 is SASEGT. V lost 2 bases, J lost 2 bases, and 4 bases stayed unmatched. CDR3 bases: TGTGCCAGCAGTGAACAGGGGGTTCCCACAGATACGCAGTATTTT. This codes for CASSEQGVPTDTQYF.

V gene TRBV12-2 combines with J gene TRBJ1-1. TRBV12-2 is marked as a pseudogene. The CDR3 extends over 13 amino acids. The DNA of the CDR3 is TGTGCAAGTCGCTTACGGGATCCCACTGAAGCTTTCTTT. It specifies CASRLRDPTEAFF.

The V and J genes are TRBV6-1 and TRBJ2-2; 11 bases are a match to TRBD1. The CDR3 sequence is 17 residues long. The junction had 5 bases not matched to a gene; V was cut back by 1 base and J by 4 bases. Germline V gives CDR1 MNHNS, CDR2 SASEGT. The CDR3 DNA follows: TGTGCCAGCAGTGAAGGGACAGGGGGCGTAAGCACCGGGGAGCTGTTTTTT. Translation: CASSEGTGGVSTGELFF.

J is TRBJ2-7 and V is TRBV2; D is possibly TRBD2 (6 bases). The length of the CDR3 is 12 residues. CDR1 is SNHLY and CDR2 is FYNNEI in the germline V gene. V lost 3 bases and J lost 4, with 7 bases in between. The CDR3 region has the DNA TGTGCCAGCAGTGAGCTAGCGTACGAGCAGTACTTC. Its protein is CASSELAYEQYF.

The V gene is TRBV18, the J gene TRBJ2-1, with 8 bases that match TRBD1. The germline V gene encodes CDR1 KGHSH and CDR2 LQKENI. V lost 5 bases, J lost 5 bases, and 5 bases stayed unmatched. The CDR3 loop spans 14 amino acids. The CDR3 sequence: CASSTRTGNNEQFF. CDR3 DNA sequence: TGTGCCAGCTCAACCCGGACAGGGAACAATGAGCAGTTCTTC.